The T cell receptor (beta chain) under discussion was sequenced for a study of PD-L1 blockade in urothelial cancer. Study at large: A median blood sample held 141,255 T cells and about 89,000 unique TCRs.

The method was immunoSEQ multiplex PCR; TCRdb's version includes in-frame clones alone and lacks a portion of them. The table has tens of thousands of clones, about 81% seen once. V was trimmed by 6 bases and J by 8 bases, leaving 11 bases between them. The CDR3 extends over 12 amino acids. Germline CDR1 MNHNS, CDR2 SASEGT. Time point described: pretreatment peripheral blood. The V gene is TRBV6-1, the J gene TRBJ2-1; the D gene is possibly TRBD2 (6 bases). The specimen comprised PBMCs, sampled around atezolizumab (anti-PD-L1) treatment. The TCR sequence derives from a man in his 70s with urothelial cancer. The CDR3 sequence is CASRASSDEQFF. CDR3 sequence (DNA): TGTGCCAGCAGAGCCTCTAGCGATGAGCAGTTCTTC.